These 20 T cell receptor beta chains share one sample of origin, sequenced in a study of OX40 agonist ivuxolimab in advanced cancers. Produced via immunoSEQ multiplex PCR; TCRdb's table is partial and in-frame only. The sample includes 75,000 to 95,000 clones, 90% to 95% seen only once; the top ten take over 2%. Sequenced material: CD4+ or CD8+ T cells sorted from blood, taken in a trial of the OX40 agonist ivuxolimab. The source is an adult with an advanced solid tumor such as melanoma, head and neck, liver or kidney cancer.

The chain is built from TRBV18 and TRBJ2-1, with TRBD2 matching 10 bases. This CDR3 has 17 residues. V was clipped by 1 base and J by 5 bases; unmatched bases: 8. Looked up from germline, CDR1 is KGHSH and CDR2 is LQKENI. CDR3 sequence (DNA): TGTGCCAGCTCACCACTCGATCTAGCGGGAGTTAACAATGAGCAGTTCTTC. Its translation is CASSPLDLAGVNNEQFF. Drawing the rest from reference TRBV18 and TRBJ2-1, the complete variable domain is NAGVMQNPRHLVRRRGQEARLRCSPMKGHSHVYWYRQLPEEGLKFMVYLQKENIIDESGMPKERFSAEFPKEGPSILRIQQVVRGDSAAYFCASSPLDLAGVNNEQFFGPGTRLTVL.

The chain recombines TRBV11-3 with TRBJ2-3; D may correspond to TRBD1 or TRBD2 (7 bases each). The V gene's germline CDR1 is SGHNT and CDR2 YENEEA. There are 12 residues in the CDR3. Trimming took 5 bases from V and 10 from J, leaving 13 bases between them. DNA for the CDR3: TGTGCCAGCAGCCCAGGGGGGGGTTCGCAGTATTTT. It yields the protein CASSPGGGSQYF. The full variable domain, its missing parts supplied by reference TRBV11-3 and TRBJ2-3, is EAGVVQSPRYKIIEKKQPVAFWCNPISGHNTLYWYLQNLGQGPELLIRYENEEAVDDSQLPKDRFSAERLKGVDSTLKIQPAELGDSAVYLCASSPGGGSQYFGPGTRLTVL.

V and J are TRBV5-1 and TRBJ2-5; 11 positions match TRBD2. The CDR3 is 17 residues long. CDR1 SGHRS and CDR2 YFSETQ come from the germline V gene. Unmatched junction bases numbered 13, after V lost 4 bases and J lost 5 bases. The CDR3: CASSRVGRTSGLETQYF. The DNA for the CDR3 is TGCGCCAGCAGCCGGGTGGGGCGGACTAGCGGGTTGGAGACCCAGTACTTC.

This CDR3 is CASSRDNTYEQYF. The CDR3 region has the DNA TGCGCCAGCAGCCGGGACAACACCTACGAGCAGTACTTC. The chain combines TRBV5-1 with TRBJ2-7; perhaps TRBD1 as D (6 bases). The V and J ends lost 4 bases and 2 bases respectively, with 10 bases between them. Germline assignment: CDR1 SGHRS and CDR2 YFSETQ. The CDR3 runs 13 residues.

The rearrangement links TRBV6-5 to TRBJ2-7; tentative D call: TRBD1 (5 bases). Trimming pared 5 bases from V and 1 base from J, leaving 9 bases between. The CDR3 is made up of 13 amino acids. The germline gives CDR1 MNHEY, CDR2 SVGAGI. In DNA form, the CDR3 reads TGTGCCAGCAGTAGGGCAGGGTCCTACGAGCAGTACTTC. As protein: CASSRAGSYEQYF.

The chain is built from TRBV18 and TRBJ1-1; the D is unclear. The ends were cut back, 0 bases at V and 3 bases at J, with 5 bases in the middle. Per germline, CDR1 KGHSH and CDR2 LQKENI. The CDR3 spans 13 residues. The CDR3 DNA follows: TGTGCCAGCTCACCACCTTCGGACACTGAAGCTTTCTTT. Its protein product is CASSPPSDTEAFF.

The rearrangement joins TRBV6-4 to TRBJ2-1; TRBD2 aligns across 10 bases. The CDR3 extends over 16 amino acids. From germline, CDR1 is MRHNA and CDR2 SNTAGT. The J segment lost 7 bases and the V segment lost 0 bases, leaving 6 bases of the junction unmatched. This CDR3 is CASSDSYSGRRNEQFF. DNA for the CDR3: TGTGCCAGCAGTGACTCTTATAGCGGGAGGAGAAATGAGCAGTTCTTC.

The gene calls are TRBV6-6 and TRBJ2-3; tentatively, D is TRBD2 (5 bases). This CDR3 contains 16 residues. The germline V gene has CDR1 MNHNY and CDR2 SVGAGI (reference sequence). V was pared by 2 bases and J by 2 bases, with 14 bases between. The CDR3 DNA reads as TGTGCCAGCAGTTACGGAGGAGGCATTCCCACAGATACGCAGTATTTT. Protein product: CASSYGGGIPTDTQYF.

The V gene is TRBV19, the J gene TRBJ1-4; D call uncertain. Trimming removed 3 bases from V and 7 bases from J, with 27 bases in between. Germline V gene lookup returns CDR1 LNHDA and CDR2 SQIVND (reference sequence). The CDR3 covers 19 residues. CDR3 sequence: CASSIRSLLSDAGGEKLFF. DNA of the CDR3: TGTGCCAGTAGTATTAGGAGTCTACTCTCAGATGCCGGAGGTGAAAAACTGTTTTTT.

This chain connects TRBV18 to TRBJ2-3, with 10 bases that match TRBD1. The germline V gene has CDR1 KGHSH and CDR2 LQKENI. CDR3 size: 16 residues. Trimming removed 6 bases from V and 2 bases from J; junction bases left unmatched: 8. The DNA for the CDR3 is TGTGCCAGCTCGCCCACCGGGACAGGGGCCACAGATACGCAGTATTTT. The encoded protein is CASSPTGTGATDTQYF.

The gene calls are TRBV9 and TRBJ2-5; D not resolved. V lost 4 bases and J 0 bases, leaving 10 bases between the germline ends. There are 14 residues in the CDR3. In germline, CDR1 is SGDLS, CDR2 YYNGEE. The CDR3 DNA follows: TGTGCCAGCAGCCCCAGATCCCACCAAGAGACCCAGTACTTC. Its translation: CASSPRSHQETQYF.

The CDR3 coding sequence is TGTGCCAGCTCGACCGCATCGTCTAATGAAAAACTGTTTTTT. It is translated as CASSTASSNEKLFF. J is TRBJ1-4 and V is TRBV18, with unresolved D. Trimming removed 6 bases at V and 3 bases at J, with 11 bases between. CDR1 is KGHSH, CDR2 LQKENI, per germline. The CDR3 is made up of 14 amino acids.

The rearrangement joins TRBV7-9 to TRBJ1-4; no clear D. V was clipped by 1 base and J by 7 bases, with 4 bases between them. Germline loops: CDR1 SEHNR, CDR2 FQNEAQ (reference sequence). The CDR3 length is 12 residues. The CDR3 nucleotides are TGTGCCAGCAGCTTAGTAGGTGAAAAACTGTTTTTT. Its translation: CASSLVGEKLFF. The variable domain in full, completed from reference TRBV7-9 and TRBJ1-4, reads DTGVSQNPRHKITKRGQNVTFRCDPISEHNRLYWYRQTLGQGPEFLTYFQNEAQLEKSRLLSDRFSAERPKGSFSTLEIQRTEQGDSAMYLCASSLVGEKLFFGSGTQLSVL.

This rearrangement joins TRBV6-1 to TRBJ2-1, with no clear D. Germline CDR1 MNHNS, CDR2 SASEGT. The CDR3 is 16 amino acids. V lost 2 bases and J 1 base, leaving 12 bases between the germline ends. This chain's CDR3 is CASSERSVGSYNEQFF. CDR3 coding DNA: TGTGCCAGCAGTGAAAGGAGCGTCGGATCCTACAATGAGCAGTTCTTC.

The chain uses TRBV9 and TRBJ2-1, with 8 nucleotides matching TRBD1. This CDR3 has 18 residues. The J segment lost 12 bases and the V segment lost 6 bases, leaving 26 bases of the junction unmatched. Germline lookup yields CDR1 SGDLS and CDR2 YYNGEE. The CDR3 sequence: CASNETGAQREPMKTQFF. The CDR3 DNA is TGTGCCAGCAACGAGACAGGGGCCCAGCGCGAGCCAATGAAGACGCAGTTCTTC.

The chain uses TRBV28 and TRBJ2-3; D remains ambiguous. From germline, CDR1 is MDHEN and CDR2 SYDVKM. This CDR3 is 15 amino acids long. V was pared by 3 bases and J by 4 bases, with 14 bases between. The CDR3 spells CASSFSSPPADTQYF. The DNA for the CDR3 is TGTGCCAGCAGTTTCAGCTCCCCCCCCGCAGATACGCAGTATTTT.

The J gene is TRBJ2-7, the V gene TRBV7-2; a weak D match, TRBD2 (6 bases). The germline V gene encodes CDR1 SGHTA and CDR2 FQGNSA. The ends were cut back, 3 bases at V and 3 bases at J, with 12 bases in the middle. The CDR3 has 14 residues. In DNA form, the CDR3 reads TGTGCCAGCAGCTTTGCACGGGGGAGCTACGAGCAGTACTTC. This encodes CASSFARGSYEQYF.

The J gene is TRBJ2-5, the V gene TRBV30, with TRBD2 identical over 8 bases. The CDR3 length is 16 residues. Germline V gene sequence: CDR1 GTSNPN, CDR2 SVGIG (reference sequence). V lost 1 base to trimming and J lost 6 bases; unmatched junction nucleotides: 13. The CDR3 DNA reads TGTGCCTGGAGTGGGGGACCGGGACTAGTCAGACAGACCCAGTACTTC. Translation gives CAWSGGPGLVRQTQYF.

The chain has TRBV18 and TRBJ1-2; perhaps TRBD1 as D (5 bases). This CDR3 comprises 15 residues. In germline, CDR1 is KGHSH, CDR2 LQKENI. Deletions cut 2 bases from V and 2 bases from J, with 12 bases between. The CDR3 loop reads CASSPRGLLNYGYTF. The DNA for the CDR3 is TGTGCCAGCTCACCAAGGGGACTGCTAAACTATGGCTACACCTTC.

The V call is TRBV21-1, the J call TRBJ1-1; the table's D call of TRBD1 was not tested on the DNA. TRBV21-1 is assigned pseudogene status. This CDR3 comprises 12 residues. The CDR3: CATTAETTEAFF. The CDR3 region has the DNA TGTGCCACTACAGCTGAAACCACTGAAGCTTTCTTT.